A selection of T cell receptor beta chains follows, all from one sample in a study of T cells after posttransplantation cyclophosphamide. Libraries were prepared by immunoSEQ multiplex PCR; TCRdb keeps only in-frame clonotypes and omits some of them. Among more than 50,000 clones listed, 70% to 90% were seen once. The sequenced material came from PBMCs. Receptors were obtained from a man aged 25-45 years with a blood cancer, CMV-positive, and with a related stem cell donor. Both conserved end residues are part of each CDR3. The D gene is left open where the match is weak. Expanded clones are given a class, and other clones once, few, many or no size at all.

d_call	v_call	cdr3_length	j_call	clone_size	cdr3_aa	cdr3_nt
NA	TRBV29-1	14	TRBJ2-3	NA	CSGATGFSTDTQYF	TGCAGCGGGGCCACAGGGTTTAGTACAGATACGCAGTATTTT
TRBD1	TRBV19	19	TRBJ1-2	NA	CASSTPPDRGFARLYGYTF	TGTGCCAGTAGTACTCCGCCCGACAGGGGGTTCGCCCGACTTTATGGCTACACCTTC
TRBD2	TRBV28	15	TRBJ2-2	NA	CASFVAGGGNGELFF	TGTGCCAGTTTCGTTGCGGGAGGCGGGAACGGGGAGCTGTTTTTT
TRBD1	TRBV7-8	16	TRBJ1-1	NA	CASSPASQTGRSEAFF	TGTGCCAGCAGCCCGGCATCCCAGACAGGGCGATCTGAAGCTTTCTTT
NA	TRBV30	11	TRBJ2-3	once	CAWGSGTPQYF	TGTGCCTGGGGCTCTGGGACTCCGCAGTATTTT
NA	TRBV18	18	TRBJ2-3	NA	CASSPLSSLSSSTDTQYF	TGTGCCAGCTCACCACTTTCCTCACTTTCGTCCAGCACAGATACGCAGTATTTT
TRBD2	TRBV7-7	16	TRBJ2-5	NA	CASSGGTSGRAETQYF	TGTGCTAGCAGCGGAGGGACTAGCGGGAGGGCTGAGACCCAGTACTTC
NA	TRBV18	11	TRBJ2-1	NA	CASSLNYEQFF	TGTGCCAGCTCATTAAATTATGAGCAGTTCTTC
TRBD2	TRBV6-1	17	TRBJ2-5	NA	CASSVGTWRGREETQYF	TGTGCCAGCAGTGTCGGAACTTGGCGGGGGAGGGAGGAGACCCAGTACTTC
TRBD1	TRBV27	13	TRBJ1-1	NA	CASSFGRDSWAFF	TGTGCCAGCAGTTTCGGACGGGACAGCTGGGCTTTCTTT
TRBD2	TRBV28	15	TRBJ2-5	NA	CASSFPGLARETQYF	TGTGCCAGCAGTTTCCCGGGACTAGCGCGAGAGACCCAGTACTTC
TRBD2	TRBV4-1	15	TRBJ2-4	NA	CASSQEWLAGNIQYF	TGCGCCAGCAGCCAAGAGTGGCTAGCGGGAAACATTCAGTACTTC
NA	TRBV28	14	TRBJ1-5	NA	CASSLRRPNQPQHF	TGTGCCAGCAGTTTACGCAGGCCCAATCAGCCCCAGCATTTT
TRBD1	TRBV5-8	15	TRBJ1-5	NA	CASSFWDSGNQPQHF	TGTGCCAGCAGCTTCTGGGACAGTGGCAATCAGCCCCAGCATTTT
NA	TRBV7-2	15	TRBJ1-1	NA	CASSLSVQGNTEAFF	TGTGCCAGCAGCTTAAGTGTACAGGGGAACACTGAAGCTTTCTTT
NA	TRBV18	14	TRBJ2-7	NA	CASSPRLAGYEQYF	TGTGCCAGCTCACCAAGGTTGGCAGGGTACGAGCAGTACTTC
NA	TRBV30	12	TRBJ1-2	NA	CAWSKRVYGYTF	TGTGCCTGGAGTAAAAGAGTCTATGGCTACACCTTC
TRBD1	TRBV7-9	17	TRBJ2-7	NA	CASSLAGTARPSYEQYF	TGTGCCAGCAGCTTAGCGGGGACAGCCCGCCCCTCCTACGAGCAGTACTTC
NA	TRBV7-6	16	TRBJ2-1	NA	CASSSPFRGAGNEQFF	TGTGCCAGCAGCTCCCCTTTTCGCGGGGCGGGGAATGAGCAGTTCTTC
TRBD1	TRBV18	16	TRBJ1-5	NA	CASSPPSGQRNQPQHF	TGTGCCAGCTCACCACCCTCGGGACAGCGGAATCAGCCCCAGCATTTT
NA	TRBV28	14	TRBJ1-1	NA	CASSLGGRGTEAFF	TGTGCCAGCAGCCTCGGGGGTCGTGGGACTGAAGCTTTCTTT
TRBD2	TRBV5-1	17	TRBJ2-7	NA	CASSLKASGRVRNEQYF	TGCGCCAGCAGCTTGAAGGCTAGCGGGAGGGTTCGGAACGAGCAGTACTTC
TRBD1	TRBV11-1	13	TRBJ2-7	NA	CASSFDRVYEQYF	TGTGCCAGCAGCTTTGACAGGGTATACGAGCAGTACTTC
TRBD1	TRBV14	14	TRBJ1-4	NA	CASSQYTGGRKLFF	TGTGCCAGCAGCCAATATACAGGGGGGCGAAAACTGTTTTTT
TRBD2	TRBV6-5	15	TRBJ2-3	NA	CASSGLAGGVAPQYF	TGTGCCAGCAGTGGGTTGGCGGGAGGGGTTGCCCCGCAGTATTTT
NA	TRBV13	16	TRBJ2-2	NA	CASFSSGGSRTGELFF	TGTGCCAGCTTCTCCTCTGGGGGGAGCAGAACCGGGGAGCTGTTTTTT
NA	TRBV19	14	TRBJ1-1	NA	CASSSTDRSTEAFF	TGTGCCAGTAGTTCTACCGACAGATCCACTGAAGCTTTCTTT
TRBD1	TRBV5-6	14	TRBJ1-1	NA	CASSSQGANTEAFF	TGTGCCAGCAGCTCCCAGGGGGCAAACACTGAAGCTTTCTTT